This TCR beta chain was identified during a study of vaccination and CD4 T cells after COVID-19. As for the study in general: SARS-CoV-2 PCR on nasal swabs had been positive for the convalescent patients; under 10 were mild and one was severe. Cells were stimulated with overlapping spike peptides from SARS-CoV-2, HCoV-NL63, HCoV-OC43 and HCoV-229E.

From germline, CDR1 is MNHEY and CDR2 SMNVEV (reference sequence). This CDR3 has 17 residues. V dropped 5 bases and J dropped 3; count of bases not matched to a gene: 11. The sample holds a few counts of this clonotype. What it recognizes is unknown. The treatment: roughly 11-day PBMC culture with coronavirus spike peptide pools or control peptides (ViraFEST assay). T cells were expanded with peptide pools, and expanded clonotypes were identified by TCR sequencing. The authors cultured around 1.9 million PBMCs per well with 10 IU/ml IL-2 and roughly 9.3 ug/ml peptide pools. The Oncomine TCR Beta short-read assay was what sequenced the DNA obtained from cultured CD4+ T cells. Each CDR3 protein is one row after TCRdb ran MiXCR on the PCR reads. This table has over 9,000 distinct CDR3 sequences, about 54% appearing once.

V and J are TRBV27 and TRBJ2-3; 10 bases line up with TRBD2. The source material was CD4+ T cells from blood, cultured in vitro. The clonotype originates from a human donor who had recovered from COVID-19. CDR3 amino acids: CASSPLLAGYRTDTQYF. CDR3 sequence (DNA): TGTGCCAGCAGTCCATTACTAGCGGGATATAGGACAGATACGCAGTATTTT.